These 8 T cell receptor beta chains were sequenced from one sample in a study of human CD8 memory T cell subsets (dated by TCRdb to the early 2020s). The reads were generated on a NextSeq 550. A Human TCR Profiling Kit was used to prepare UMI-labeled 5' RACE TCRbeta libraries. TCRdb reprocessed the public reads and reports one entry per CDR3 protein sequence, without DNA. The table of this sample itemizes roughly 7,000 distinct CDR3 sequences. Approximately 20% of the sample belongs to the ten largest clones. Sequencing used CD8+ stem-like memory T cells (TSCM and TCM) sorted from PBMCs. Sample cell subset or site, as interpreted from the label and publication: stem-like memory CD8 T cells (TSTEM), CCR7+ PD-1- TIGIT-. The receptors were sampled from a human donor in good health.

The chain couples TRBV29-1 to TRBJ1-1; the TCRdb D gene call, TRBD1, has no DNA to confirm it. This CDR3 comprises 14 residues. CDR1 SQVTM and CDR2 ANQGSEA come from the germline V gene. The CDR3 is CSVGVGGRNTEAFF.

This sequence joins TRBV12-3 or TRBV12-4 and TRBJ2-7; no DNA is available, so the TRBD1 call from TCRdb remains unchecked. This CDR3 contains 14 residues. The CDR3 sequence: CASTPGQWDYEQYF.

This clonotype is called medium-sized based on its frequency. J is TRBJ2-1 and V is TRBV10-2; TCRdb proposes TRBD2, but this gene call is untestable without DNA. The germline V gene encodes CDR1 WSHSY and CDR2 SAAADI. This CDR3 region has 14 residues. CDR3 in amino acids: CASSESNGGVGQFF.

J is TRBJ2-7 and V is TRBV5-5; with no DNA, the TCRdb D assignment of TRBD2 cannot be verified. This CDR3 comprises 15 residues. Germline CDR1 SGHKS, CDR2 YYEKEE (reference sequence). The CDR3 reads CASSGTSGGKSEQYF.

This clonotype is medium-sized by frequency. The CDR3 is CASRDPDRGNYEQYF. The chain carries TRBV2 and TRBJ2-7; TCRdb's D call of TRBD1 is untestable without DNA. From germline, CDR1 is SNHLY and CDR2 FYNNEI. This CDR3 has 15 amino acids.

J is TRBJ2-7 and V is TRBV28; TCRdb lists TRBD2, though no DNA is available to test this call. The V gene's germline CDR1 is MDHEN and CDR2 SYDVKM. CDR3 size: 16 residues. The CDR3: CASSLVELAGALGQYF.

This chain joins TRBV28 and TRBJ2-7; the D gene TCRdb calls, TRBD1, cannot be checked with no DNA. The CDR3 covers 15 residues. The germline V gene encodes CDR1 MDHEN and CDR2 SYDVKM. The CDR3 loop is CASTPWGERSYEQYF.

V gene TRBV28 combines with J gene TRBJ2-3; the D gene TCRdb calls, TRBD2, cannot be checked with no DNA. This CDR3 is 17 amino acids long. Germline CDR1 and CDR2: MDHEN and SYDVKM. The CDR3 loop reads CASSLSVAGLSTDTQYF.